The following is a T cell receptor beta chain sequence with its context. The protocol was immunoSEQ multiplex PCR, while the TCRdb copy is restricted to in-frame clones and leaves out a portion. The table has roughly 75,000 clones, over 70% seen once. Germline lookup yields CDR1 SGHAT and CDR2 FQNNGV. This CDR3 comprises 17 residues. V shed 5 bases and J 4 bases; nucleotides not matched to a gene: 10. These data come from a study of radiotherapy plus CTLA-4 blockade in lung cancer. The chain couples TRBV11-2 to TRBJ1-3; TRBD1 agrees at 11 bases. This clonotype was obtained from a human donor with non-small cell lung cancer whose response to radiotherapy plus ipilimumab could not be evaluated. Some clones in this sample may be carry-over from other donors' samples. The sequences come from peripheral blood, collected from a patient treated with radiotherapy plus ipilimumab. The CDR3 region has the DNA TGTGCCAGCAGCCAGATCCCGGACAGGGGGCTCGGAAACACCATATATTTT. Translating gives CASSQIPDRGLGNTIYF.